This T cell receptor (beta chain) was sequenced during a study of blood T cell repertoires in COVID-19. Study context: The United States, Italy and Spain were the sources of the acute and convalescent COVID-19 samples. Sample material is recorded as cDNA or gDNA derived from T cells, B-cell-depleted T cells, or PBMCs.

The germline V gene encodes CDR1 SGHRS and CDR2 YFSETQ. CDR3 length: 16 amino acids. V was clipped by 3 bases and J by 9 bases, with 22 bases between them. There are a few counts of this clone. The Seattle patients, enrolled during active infection, were followed longitudinally. Per the authors' pipeline: Estimates of nucleated cell counts were drawn from the amplification of reference gene primers. Generated by immunoSEQ multiplex PCR, the TCRdb table keeps only in-frame clones and is missing some. V, J and clone size are taken as reported in that table, and D and trimming were inferred from the DNA itself. In the table there are about 440,000 clones, about 91% of which are singletons.

Sequenced material: peripheral blood. The chain is built from TRBV5-1 and TRBJ2-1, with a possible D match to TRBD1 (6 bases). This receptor was identified in a woman aged 50 to 60 with COVID-19, enrolled during active disease. DNA of the CDR3: TGCGCCAGCAGCTCTACAGGGATTGTCCAGAGCGGTGAGCAGTTCTTC. Amino acid sequence: CASSSTGIVQSGEQFF.